Listed here are 14 T cell receptor beta chains from one sample, sequenced in a study of identical twins. One entry per CDR3 protein, called by TCRdb with MiXCR from the 5' RACE reads. The table lists fewer than 900,000 distinct CDR3 sequences, 21% of them singletons. These data were also reused for a study on T cells expressing NK-cell markers.

Sequencing input: PBMCs. These TCRs come from a woman aged 18-29 years in good health.

This clonotype was found a few times. The gene calls are TRBV5-1 and TRBJ2-1, with 8 bases aligning to TRBD2. J was trimmed by 7 bases and V by 2 bases; bases with no gene match: 5. The germline gives CDR1 SGHRS, CDR2 YFSETQ. The CDR3 loop spans 14 amino acids. Here the CDR3 DNA reads TGCGCCAGCAGCTTCGGGACTAGGGGAAATGAGCAGTTCTTC. Encoded protein: CASSFGTRGNEQFF.

This clonotype came up many times. V gene TRBV20-1 combines with J gene TRBJ1-2; D not certain. Trimming left V 1 base short and J 4 bases short, with 4 bases between. CDR1 is DFQATT and CDR2 is SNEGSKA in the germline V gene (reference sequence). The CDR3 totals 11 residues. Here the CDR3 DNA reads TGCAGTGCTAGAGTTGCCTATGGCTACACCTTC. Translation gives CSARVAYGYTF.

V usage is TRBV6-5 and J usage is TRBJ2-5; D is perhaps TRBD1 or TRBD2 (5 bases each). The CDR3 is made up of 16 amino acids. The germline V gene has CDR1 MNHEY and CDR2 SVGAGI. Deletions cut 0 bases from V and 5 bases from J, with 16 bases between. CDR3 sequence (DNA): TGTGCCAGCAGTTACTCGAGGGGTTCCCAGGTGGAGACCCAGTACTTC. This codes for CASSYSRGSQVETQYF.

J is TRBJ2-3 and V is TRBV15, with D possibly TRBD2 on 5 matching bases. Germline V gene lookup returns CDR1 LNHNV and CDR2 YYDKDF (reference sequence). V lost 8 bases, J lost 1 base, and 19 bases lay in between. This CDR3 contains 16 residues. CDR3: CATLPPVRAGTDTQYF. CDR3 DNA: TGTGCCACCCTCCCCCCGGTGAGGGCAGGCACAGATACGCAGTATTTT.

The genes are TRBV12-3 or TRBV12-4 and TRBJ2-4; D unresolved. The V end was cut by 3 bases, the J end by 7 bases, with 10 bases between. The CDR3 runs 13 residues. This CDR3 reads CASSFSRGNIQYF. In DNA, the CDR3 is TGTGCCAGCAGTTTTTCCCGCGGTAACATTCAGTACTTC.

The chain employs TRBV5-1 and TRBJ1-2; possibly TRBD1 for D (6 bases). Deletions cut 1 base from V and 0 bases from J, with 7 bases between. The germline V gene has CDR1 SGHRS and CDR2 YFSETQ. The length of the CDR3 is 14 residues. The CDR3: CASSLRQANYGYTF. In DNA, the CDR3 is TGCGCCAGCAGCTTGAGACAGGCTAACTATGGCTACACCTTC. Combining the CDR3 with reference TRBV5-1 and TRBJ1-2 gives the whole variable domain KAGVTQTPRYLIKTRGQQVTLSCSPISGHRSVSWYQQTPGQGLQFLFEYFSETQRNKGNFPGRFSGRQFSNSRSEMNVSTLELGDSALYLCASSLRQANYGYTFGSGTRLTVV.

This clonotype was detected many times. This chain joins TRBV29-1 and TRBJ1-1; D ambiguous. The V end lost 0 bases, the J end lost 6 bases, and 5 bases lay between the germline ends. The CDR3 is made up of 11 amino acids. Germline assignment: CDR1 SQVTM and CDR2 ANQGSEA. The CDR3: CSVEDSAEAFF. For the CDR3, the DNA is TGCAGCGTTGAAGATTCGGCTGAAGCTTTCTTT. Variable domain in full (rest from reference TRBV29-1 and TRBJ1-1): SAVISQKPSRDICQRGTSLTIQCQVDSQVTMMFWYRQQPGQSLTLIATANQGSEATYESGFVIDKFPISRPNLTFSTLTVSNMSPEDSSIYLCSVEDSAEAFFGQGTRLTVV.

This clonotype was detected only a few times. The chain has TRBV7-9 and TRBJ2-1, with 10 bases lining up with TRBD2. The CDR3 is 14 amino acids. V shed 9 bases and J 4 bases; nucleotides not matched to a gene: 6. In germline, CDR1 is SEHNR, CDR2 FQNEAQ (reference sequence). The CDR3 region has the DNA TGTGCCAGTATAGCGGGAGGCGGGTACAATGAGCAGTTCTTC. This codes for CASIAGGGYNEQFF.

With respect to this clonotype: Relative to the germline gene, one junction end is altered; a read error may explain this. The rearrangement joins TRBV15 to TRBJ2-7, with D hard to call. The CDR3 extends over 16 amino acids. Germline CDR1 reads LNHNV; CDR2 reads YYDKDF (reference sequence). As DNA, the CDR3 is TGTGCCACCAGCAGAGATATAAGCAGGTCCTCCGACGAGCAGTACTTC. Translated: CATSRDISRSSDEQYF.

V is TRBV28 and J is TRBJ2-1; no definite D call. Germline CDR1 MDHEN, CDR2 SYDVKM. CDR3 length: 12 amino acids. Trimming took 2 bases from V and 9 from J, leaving 8 bases between them. CDR3 sequence reads: CASSLDPGEQFF. DNA for the CDR3: TGTGCCAGCAGTTTAGACCCGGGTGAGCAGTTCTTC. Combining the CDR3 with reference TRBV28 and TRBJ2-1 gives the whole variable domain DVKVTQSSRYLVKRTGEKVFLECVQDMDHENMFWYRQDPGLGLRLIYFSYDVKMKEKGDIPEGYSVSREKKERFSLILESASTNQTSMYLCASSLDPGEQFFGPGTRLTVL.

This clonotype was counted between two and nine times. V is TRBV7-9 and J is TRBJ2-2; D gene ambiguous. The V end lost 5 bases, the J end lost 0 bases, and 10 bases lay between the germline ends. The germline V gene has CDR1 SEHNR and CDR2 FQNEAQ (reference sequence). The CDR3 totals 15 residues. DNA of the CDR3: TGTGCCAGCAGCCCCACCGGCGCGAACACCGGGGAGCTGTTTTTT. Its protein is CASSPTGANTGELFF.

The chain recombines TRBV7-3 with TRBJ2-1; TRBD1 aligns across 10 bases. V lost 1 base and J lost 7; bases outside the gene matches: 7. The CDR3 has 16 residues. Per the germline V gene, CDR1 is SGHTA and CDR2 is FQGTGA. The chain's CDR3 is CASSLNRQGAINEQFF. The CDR3 nucleotides are TGTGCCAGCAGCTTAAACCGACAGGGGGCGATAAATGAGCAGTTCTTC.

The chain combines TRBV4-3 with TRBJ2-6; the D gene is possibly TRBD2 (5 bases). The CDR3 loop spans 18 amino acids. Trimming pared 0 bases from V and 0 bases from J, leaving 12 bases between. Germline CDR1 reads LGHNA; CDR2 reads YSLEER. This CDR3 is CASSQDNGVASGANVLTF. CDR3 nucleotides: TGCGCCAGCAGCCAAGACAACGGGGTCGCCTCTGGGGCCAACGTCCTGACTTTC.

In this sample, this clonotype turned up many times. This sequence joins TRBV20-1 and TRBJ2-7; TRBD2 aligns across 8 bases. Germline V gene lookup returns CDR1 DFQATT and CDR2 SNEGSKA (reference sequence). Trimming removed 2 bases from V and 3 bases from J; junction bases left unmatched: 6. The CDR3 is 14 amino acids. This CDR3 reads CSARYIREGYEQYF. Written as DNA, the CDR3 is TGCAGTGCTAGATACATTCGGGAGGGCTACGAGCAGTACTTC.